One and the same sample provided the 12 T cell receptor beta chains below, sequenced in a study of patients and donors after allogeneic stem cell transplantation. TCRdb reprocessed the RT-PCR reads with MiXCR, giving one entry per CDR3 protein. The table lists more than 850,000 distinct CDR3 sequences, about 20% of them singletons. Sequenced material: blood, either unsorted or a sorted T cell fraction (not recorded which). The receptors were sampled from a human donor who was either an allogeneic HSCT recipient or a stem cell or donor lymphocyte infusion donor (not recorded which). It is not recorded whose cells these are; they may come from a transplant donor.

This clonotype was recorded a few times. This chain uses TRBV6-1 with TRBJ1-2, with D perhaps matching TRBD1 (6 bases). V shed 3 bases and J shed 7 bases, with 15 bases lying between them. The germline V gene has CDR1 MNHNS and CDR2 SASEGT. The length of the CDR3 is 14 residues. This CDR3 reads CASSERQALGGYTF. CDR3 coding DNA: TGTGCCAGCAGTGAGAGACAGGCCTTAGGTGGCTACACCTTC.

This clonotype has a handful of counts. The rearrangement uses TRBV11-2 and TRBJ2-3; 8 bases align to TRBD1. The CDR3 spans 14 residues. Germline V lookup: CDR1 SGHAT, CDR2 FQNNGV. V shed 4 bases and J 1 base; nucleotides not matched to a gene: 1. This chain's CDR3 is CASSWGQGTDTQYF. In DNA form, the CDR3 reads TGTGCCAGCAGCTGGGGACAGGGCACAGATACGCAGTATTTT.

This clonotype was counted at least ten times. The chain couples TRBV12-3 or TRBV12-4 to TRBJ1-2, with 10 bases that match TRBD1. CDR3 length: 15 residues. Trimming took 3 bases from V and 8 from J; bases not matched to a gene: 9. CDR3 sequence reads: CASSFGTGDPYGYTF. CDR3 coding DNA: TGTGCCAGCAGTTTCGGGACAGGGGATCCCTACGGCTACACCTTC.

The chain combines TRBV15 with TRBJ2-5, with 9 bases aligning to TRBD1. Germline V gene sequence: CDR1 LNHNV, CDR2 YYDKDF (reference sequence). J lost 4 bases, V lost 1 base, and 7 bases had no gene match. This CDR3 contains 16 residues. The CDR3: CATSRAPGQGLETQYF. The CDR3 nucleotides read TGTGCCACCAGCAGAGCTCCGGGACAGGGACTAGAGACCCAGTACTTC.

V is TRBV7-9 and J is TRBJ1-2; 7 bases map to TRBD1. V was clipped by 4 bases and J by 8 bases; unmatched bases: 19. Germline assignment: CDR1 SEHNR and CDR2 FQNEAQ (reference sequence). CDR3 length: 17 residues. CDR3 protein: CASSSSTPFGQAAGYTF. In DNA, the CDR3 is TGTGCCAGCAGCTCGTCAACCCCTTTCGGACAGGCGGCGGGCTACACCTTC. Looking up the rest from reference TRBV7-9 and TRBJ1-2 gives the full variable domain: DTGVSQNPRHKITKRGQNVTFRCDPISEHNRLYWYRQTLGQGPEFLTYFQNEAQLEKSRLLSDRFSAERPKGSFSTLEIQRTEQGDSAMYLCASSSSTPFGQAAGYTFGSGTRLTVV.

The V and J genes are TRBV6-1 and TRBJ2-3; 7 positions agree with TRBD1. The junction had 4 bases not matched to a gene; V was cut back by 5 bases and J by 2 bases. This CDR3 comprises 14 residues. The germline CDR1 and CDR2 sequences are MNHNS and SASEGT. Here the CDR3 reads CASSKGQTTDTQYF. CDR3 sequence (DNA): TGTGCCAGCAGTAAGGGACAGACCACAGATACGCAGTATTTT.

V gene TRBV5-1 combines with J gene TRBJ2-1, with D hard to call. The length of the CDR3 is 15 residues. The V end was cut by 4 bases, the J end by 6 bases, with 17 bases between. Germline V gene data show CDR1 as SGHRS and CDR2 as YFSETQ. The CDR3 loop reads CASSPDPAGRNEQFF. CDR3 DNA sequence: TGCGCCAGCAGCCCCGACCCGGCAGGACGCAATGAGCAGTTCTTC. Full variable domain (missing parts from reference TRBV5-1 and TRBJ2-1): KAGVTQTPRYLIKTRGQQVTLSCSPISGHRSVSWYQQTPGQGLQFLFEYFSETQRNKGNFPGRFSGRQFSNSRSEMNVSTLELGDSALYLCASSPDPAGRNEQFFGPGTRLTVL.

This clonotype has a count of ten or more. The rearrangement joins TRBV12-3 or TRBV12-4 to TRBJ2-7, with 7 bases identical to TRBD1. The J segment lost 5 bases and the V segment lost 6 bases, leaving 10 bases of the junction unmatched. The CDR3 consists of 14 residues. CDR3 coding DNA: TGTGCCAGCAGACTCACAGGGGCGGCCCACGAGCAGTACTTC. It translates to CASRLTGAAHEQYF.

This clonotype came up a few times. The chain employs TRBV4-2 and TRBJ2-2, with a weak D call TRBD2 (5 bases). The V end was cut by 0 bases, the J end by 4 bases, with 12 bases between. The germline V gene encodes CDR1 LGHNA and CDR2 YNFKEQ. This CDR3 has 16 residues. The CDR3, as DNA: TGTGCCAGCAGCCAAGATATGGGAGAAAGCACCGGGGAGCTGTTTTTT. Its protein is CASSQDMGESTGELFF.

This clonotype was observed a handful of times. The genes are TRBV5-1 and TRBJ2-1, with 10 bases matching TRBD2. V dropped 0 bases and J dropped 7; count of bases not matched to a gene: 13. The CDR3 sequence is 18 residues long. Germline CDR1 SGHRS, CDR2 YFSETQ. The CDR3 loop reads CASSLGVSGGLRSNEQFF. CDR3 coding DNA: TGCGCCAGCAGCTTGGGTGTTAGCGGGGGGCTCCGAAGTAATGAGCAGTTCTTC.

The chain employs TRBV7-3 and TRBJ2-3; unclear D gene. This CDR3 spans 14 amino acids. The germline gives CDR1 SGHTA, CDR2 FQGTGA. V gave up 2 bases and J gave up 2 bases, with 8 bases separating them. The CDR3 sequence: CASSLQKNTDTQYF. CDR3 nucleotide sequence: TGTGCCAGCAGCTTACAAAAGAACACAGATACGCAGTATTTT. Supplemented by reference TRBV7-3 and TRBJ2-3, the full variable domain reads GAGVSQTPSNKVTEKGKYVELRCDPISGHTALYWYRQSLGQGPEFLIYFQGTGAADDSGLPNDRFFAVRPEGSVSTLKIQRTERGDSAVYLCASSLQKNTDTQYFGPGTRLTVL.

J is TRBJ2-1 and V is TRBV3-1; TRBD1 aligns across 7 bases. The CDR3 spans 16 residues. CDR1 and CDR2 (germline): LGHDT, YNNKEL (reference sequence). The junction had 6 bases not matched to a gene; V was cut back by 4 bases and J by 0 bases. The DNA of the CDR3 is TGTGCCAGCAGCCTCTCGAGGGGGCTCTCCTACAATGAGCAGTTCTTC. Its translation: CASSLSRGLSYNEQFF.